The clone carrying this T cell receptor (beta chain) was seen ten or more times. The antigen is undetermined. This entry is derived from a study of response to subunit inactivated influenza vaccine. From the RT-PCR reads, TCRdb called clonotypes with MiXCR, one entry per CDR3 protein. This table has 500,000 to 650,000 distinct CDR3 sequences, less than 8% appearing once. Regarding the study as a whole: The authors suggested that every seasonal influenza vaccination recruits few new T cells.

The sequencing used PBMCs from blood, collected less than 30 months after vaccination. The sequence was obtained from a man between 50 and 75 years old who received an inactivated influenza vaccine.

CDR3 in DNA: TGTGCCAGCAGTCGCCTCTCGTCTAGCCTATCCTACAATGAGCAGTTCTTC. Protein sequence: CASSRLSSSLSYNEQFF. The rearrangement joins TRBV6-2 or TRBV6-3 to TRBJ2-1; TRBD2 is a possible D gene (5 bases). Germline V gene sequence: CDR1 MNHEY, CDR2 SVGEGT. The CDR3 length is 17 residues. V was cut by 5 bases and J by 1 base, with 18 bases left in between.